This TCR beta chain originates from a study of beta chain features in type 1 diabetes. General study findings and limits: Fewer junction insertions and more nucleotide deletions appeared in type 1 diabetes patients. Among all four CD4+ subsets, Type 1 diabetes patients had TCRB CDR3s that were moderately but significantly shorter. Patients and controls would share equally any PCR tilt toward shorter templates.

The study reverse transcribed the entire isolated RNA, so it sequenced expressed TCRB transcripts. Data came from immunoSEQ multiplex PCR; TCRdb stores just in-frame clones and leaves some out. This sample yields 350,000 to 400,000 clones, of which about 12% are seen a single time; around 0.0099% belongs to the top ten. Stem cell-like memory, regulatory, central memory and naive CD4+ cells were sorted via CD45RO/CCR7/CD25/CD127/CD95/CD27. This clone was detected a few times. What it recognizes is unknown. The CDR3 is made up of 18 amino acids. J gave up 7 bases and V 3 bases, and 9 bases lay outside the gene matches. CDR1 and CDR2 (germline): LNHNV, YYDKDF (reference sequence).

The TCR was taken from a woman aged 18-29 years with type 1 diabetes. The chain carries TRBV15 and TRBJ2-1, with TRBD2 matching 16 bases. The sample was naive CD4+ T cells from blood. The CDR3 loop is CATSSPGTSGRARNEQFF. CDR3 nucleotides: TGTGCCACCAGCAGTCCCGGGACTAGCGGGAGGGCCAGGAATGAGCAGTTCTTC.